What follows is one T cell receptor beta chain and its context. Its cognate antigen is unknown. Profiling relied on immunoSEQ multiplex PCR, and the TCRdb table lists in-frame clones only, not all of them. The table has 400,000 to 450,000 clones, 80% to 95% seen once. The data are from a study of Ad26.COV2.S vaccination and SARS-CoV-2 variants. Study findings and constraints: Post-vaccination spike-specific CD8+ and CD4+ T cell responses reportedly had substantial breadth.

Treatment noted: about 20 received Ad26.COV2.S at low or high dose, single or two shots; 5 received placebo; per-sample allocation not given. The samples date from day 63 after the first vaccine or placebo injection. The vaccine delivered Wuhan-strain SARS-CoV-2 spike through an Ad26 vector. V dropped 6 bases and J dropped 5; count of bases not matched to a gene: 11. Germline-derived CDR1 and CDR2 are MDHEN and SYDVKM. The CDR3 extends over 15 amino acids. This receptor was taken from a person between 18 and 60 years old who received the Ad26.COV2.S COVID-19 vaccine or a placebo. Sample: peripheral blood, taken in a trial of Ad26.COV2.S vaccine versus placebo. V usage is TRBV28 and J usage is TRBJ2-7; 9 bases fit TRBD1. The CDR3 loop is CASRPRDREFHEQYF. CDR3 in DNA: TGTGCCAGCAGGCCGAGGGACAGGGAGTTCCACGAGCAGTACTTC.